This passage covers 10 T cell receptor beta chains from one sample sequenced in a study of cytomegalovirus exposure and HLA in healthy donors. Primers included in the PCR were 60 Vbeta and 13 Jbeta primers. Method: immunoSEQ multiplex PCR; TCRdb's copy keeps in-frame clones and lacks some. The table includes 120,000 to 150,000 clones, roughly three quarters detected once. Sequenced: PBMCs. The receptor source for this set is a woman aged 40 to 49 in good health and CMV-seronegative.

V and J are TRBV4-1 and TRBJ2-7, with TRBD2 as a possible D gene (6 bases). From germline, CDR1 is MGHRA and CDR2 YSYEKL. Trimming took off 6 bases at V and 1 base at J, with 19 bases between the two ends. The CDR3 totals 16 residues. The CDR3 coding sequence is TGCGCCAGCAGTCACCAAGATTTTGGGGGGTCCTACGAGCAGTACTTC. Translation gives CASSHQDFGGSYEQYF.

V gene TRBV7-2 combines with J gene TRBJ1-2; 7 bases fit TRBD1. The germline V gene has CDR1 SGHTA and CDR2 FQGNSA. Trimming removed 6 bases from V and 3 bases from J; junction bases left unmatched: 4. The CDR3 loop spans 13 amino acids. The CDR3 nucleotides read TGTGCCAGCAGGAATACAGGGGACTATGGCTACACCTTC. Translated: CASRNTGDYGYTF.

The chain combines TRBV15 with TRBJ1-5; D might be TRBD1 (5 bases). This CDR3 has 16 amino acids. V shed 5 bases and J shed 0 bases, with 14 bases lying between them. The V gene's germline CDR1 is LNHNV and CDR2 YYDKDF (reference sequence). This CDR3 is CATSVTGDNSNQPQHF. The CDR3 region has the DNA TGTGCCACCAGCGTCACAGGAGATAATAGCAATCAGCCCCAGCATTTT.

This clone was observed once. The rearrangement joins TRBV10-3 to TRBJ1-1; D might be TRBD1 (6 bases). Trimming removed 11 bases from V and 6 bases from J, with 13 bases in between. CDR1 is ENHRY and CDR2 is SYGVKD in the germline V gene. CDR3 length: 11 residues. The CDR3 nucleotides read TGTGCCTCCTTCGAGGGGGCTGAAGCTTTCTTT. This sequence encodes CASFEGAEAFF.

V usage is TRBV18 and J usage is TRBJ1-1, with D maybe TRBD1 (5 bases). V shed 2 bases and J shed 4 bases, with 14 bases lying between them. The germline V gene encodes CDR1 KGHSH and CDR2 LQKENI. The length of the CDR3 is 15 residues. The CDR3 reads CASSPSRGSGTEAFF. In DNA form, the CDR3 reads TGTGCCAGCTCACCAAGTAGGGGTTCGGGCACTGAAGCTTTCTTT.

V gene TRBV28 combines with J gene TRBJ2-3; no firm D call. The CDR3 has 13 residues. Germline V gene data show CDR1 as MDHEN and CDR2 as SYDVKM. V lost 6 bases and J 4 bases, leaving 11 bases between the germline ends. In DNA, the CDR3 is TGTGCCAGCAGCTCCACGGTCCCAGATACGCAGTATTTT. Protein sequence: CASSSTVPDTQYF.

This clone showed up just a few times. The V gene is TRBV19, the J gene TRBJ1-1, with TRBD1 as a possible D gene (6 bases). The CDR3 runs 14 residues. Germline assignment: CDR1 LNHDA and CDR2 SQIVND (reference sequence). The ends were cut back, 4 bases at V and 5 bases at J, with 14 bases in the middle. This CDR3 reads CASSTHREGTEAFF. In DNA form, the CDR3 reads TGTGCCAGTAGTACCCACAGGGAGGGGACTGAAGCTTTCTTT.

The CDR3 DNA reads TGTGCCAGCAGTTTCGCGGGGGTAACTAACTATGGCTACACCTTC. Its protein product is CASSFAGVTNYGYTF. The chain links TRBV27 to TRBJ1-2; D might be TRBD1 (5 bases). The CDR3 consists of 15 residues. CDR1 is MNHEY, CDR2 SMNVEV, per germline (reference sequence). The ends were cut back, 3 bases at V and 0 bases at J, with 11 bases in the middle.

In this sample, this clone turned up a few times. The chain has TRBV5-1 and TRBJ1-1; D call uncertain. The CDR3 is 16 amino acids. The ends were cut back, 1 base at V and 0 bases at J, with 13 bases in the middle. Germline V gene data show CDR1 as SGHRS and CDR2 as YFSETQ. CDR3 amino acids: CASSLPAATVNTEAFF. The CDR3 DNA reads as TGCGCCAGCAGCTTGCCAGCGGCTACCGTGAACACTGAAGCTTTCTTT.

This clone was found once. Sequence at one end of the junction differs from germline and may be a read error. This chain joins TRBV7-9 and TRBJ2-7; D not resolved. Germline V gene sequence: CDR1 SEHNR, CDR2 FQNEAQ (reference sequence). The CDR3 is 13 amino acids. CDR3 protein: CSSSFAGTYEQYF. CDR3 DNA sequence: TGTTCCAGCAGCTTCGCAGGAACGTACGAGCAGTACTTC. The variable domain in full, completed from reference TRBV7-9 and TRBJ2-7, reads DTGVSQNPRHKITKRGQNVTFRCDPISEHNRLYWYRQTLGQGPEFLTYFQNEAQLEKSRLLSDRFSAERPKGSFSTLEIQRTEQGDSAMYLCSSSFAGTYEQYFGPGTRLTVT.